One T cell receptor beta chain is described in this entry. Its antigen is unknown. The PCR made use of 60 Vbeta and 13 Jbeta primers. Profiled with immunoSEQ multiplex PCR; TCRdb holds only in-frame clones, not every one. The sample lists some 99,000 clones, under 80% seen once, with 6.5% to 8.5% in the top ten. The sample comes from a study of cytomegalovirus exposure and HLA in healthy donors. Study as a whole: Unique TCRs from HLA-typed donors, 85 million to 100 million of them, were held in an early data release.

Study results and caveats: A later analysis reported that several of the most significant clusters appeared to be linked to common viral pathogens, among them Epstein-Barr virus. In an earlier analysis, in fewer than 700 donors, most V segments appeared productive either ~90% or ~30% of the time.

The CDR3 covers 15 residues. Per germline, CDR1 MNHNY and CDR2 SVGAGI (reference sequence). Trimming at V came to 6 bases and at J to 5 bases, leaving 12 bases not matched to a gene. Sequenced input: PBMCs. This chain uses TRBV6-6 with TRBJ1-1, with 7 bases that match TRBD1. The TCR was taken from a woman aged 45-65 years in good health and CMV-seropositive. CDR3 nucleotide sequence: TGTGCCAGCAGCCACGGGCAAACAGGGGCGACTGAAGCTTTCTTT. Its protein is CASSHGQTGATEAFF.